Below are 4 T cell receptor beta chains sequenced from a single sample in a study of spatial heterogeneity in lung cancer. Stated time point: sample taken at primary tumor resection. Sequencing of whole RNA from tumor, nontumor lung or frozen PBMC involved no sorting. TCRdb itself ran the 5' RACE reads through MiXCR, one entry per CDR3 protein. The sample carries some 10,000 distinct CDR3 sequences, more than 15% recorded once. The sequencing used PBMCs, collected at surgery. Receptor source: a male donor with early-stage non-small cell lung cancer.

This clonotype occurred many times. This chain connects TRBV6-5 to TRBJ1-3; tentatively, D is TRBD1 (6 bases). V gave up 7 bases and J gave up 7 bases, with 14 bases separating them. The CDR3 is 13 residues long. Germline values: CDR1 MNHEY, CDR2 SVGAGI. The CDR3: CASTTGQLNTIYF. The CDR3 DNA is TGTGCCAGCACCACGGGACAACTGAACACCATATATTTT.

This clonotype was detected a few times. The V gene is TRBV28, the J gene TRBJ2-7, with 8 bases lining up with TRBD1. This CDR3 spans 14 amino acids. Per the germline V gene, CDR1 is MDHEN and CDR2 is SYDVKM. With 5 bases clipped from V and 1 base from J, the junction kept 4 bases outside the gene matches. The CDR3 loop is CASSRTGKSYEQYF. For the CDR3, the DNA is TGTGCCAGCAGTCGGACAGGGAAATCCTACGAGCAGTACTTC.

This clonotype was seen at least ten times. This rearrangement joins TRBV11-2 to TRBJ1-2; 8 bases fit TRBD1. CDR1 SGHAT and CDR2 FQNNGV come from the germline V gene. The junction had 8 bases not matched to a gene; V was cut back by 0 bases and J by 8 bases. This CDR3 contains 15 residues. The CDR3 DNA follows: TGTGCCAGCAGCTTAGATCATGGACAGGGAAGGGGCTACACCTTC. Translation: CASSLDHGQGRGYTF.

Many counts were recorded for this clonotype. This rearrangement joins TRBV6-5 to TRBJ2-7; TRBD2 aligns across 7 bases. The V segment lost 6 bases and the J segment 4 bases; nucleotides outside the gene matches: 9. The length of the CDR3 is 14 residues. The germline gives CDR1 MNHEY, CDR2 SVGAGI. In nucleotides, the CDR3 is TGTGCCAGCAGAGGCGGGCGGGAGTGGTACGAGCAGTACTTC. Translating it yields CASRGGREWYEQYF.